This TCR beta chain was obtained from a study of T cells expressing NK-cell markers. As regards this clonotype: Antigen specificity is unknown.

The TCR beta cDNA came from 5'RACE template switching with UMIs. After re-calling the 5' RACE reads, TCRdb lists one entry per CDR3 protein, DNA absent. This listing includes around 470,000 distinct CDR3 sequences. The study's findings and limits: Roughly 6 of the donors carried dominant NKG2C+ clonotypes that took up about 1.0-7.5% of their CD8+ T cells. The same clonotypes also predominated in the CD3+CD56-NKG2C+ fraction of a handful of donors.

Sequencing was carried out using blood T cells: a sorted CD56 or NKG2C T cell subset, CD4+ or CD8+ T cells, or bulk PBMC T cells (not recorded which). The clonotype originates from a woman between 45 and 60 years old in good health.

CDR3 loop: CASSLTGTEEEKLFF. The chain couples TRBV7-9 to TRBJ1-4; TCRdb picks TRBD1, but there is no DNA to check that call. The CDR3 totals 15 residues. The V gene's germline CDR1 is SEHNR and CDR2 FQNEAQ (reference sequence).